One and the same sample provided the 15 T cell receptor beta chains below, sequenced in a study of cytomegalovirus exposure and HLA in healthy donors. Researchers ran the PCR with 60 Vbeta and 13 Jbeta primers. Produced via immunoSEQ multiplex PCR; TCRdb's table is partial and in-frame only. The sample shows more than 95,000 clones, 77% of them seen only once. Sequencing input: PBMCs. Receptors were obtained from a man in his fifties in good health and CMV-seropositive.

The V call is TRBV30, the J call TRBJ1-1; 8 bases are shared with TRBD1. The CDR3 consists of 16 residues. The germline CDR1 and CDR2 sequences are GTSNPN and SVGIG (reference sequence). The trim removed 2 bases at V and 1 base at J, leaving 9 bases unmatched. The CDR3 DNA sequence: TGTGCCTGGAGTAGGGGACAGGTGGGTTCGAACACTGAAGCTTTCTTT. Its protein product is CAWSRGQVGSNTEAFF.

The chain employs TRBV7-2 and TRBJ1-2; D is unresolved. Germline V gene sequence: CDR1 SGHTA, CDR2 FQGNSA. V lost 1 base and J lost 5, with 14 bases in between. The CDR3 covers 15 residues. CDR3 DNA: TGTGCCAGCAGCTTAGAGCCCCTCGCGCATTATGGCTACACCTTC. Translating it yields CASSLEPLAHYGYTF.

J is TRBJ1-4 and V is TRBV5-1; weak D call: TRBD1 (5 bases). CDR3 length: 14 residues. From germline, CDR1 is SGHRS and CDR2 YFSETQ. Trimming pared 0 bases from V and 7 bases from J, leaving 10 bases between. Here the CDR3 DNA reads TGCGCCAGCAGCTTGGTAACAGGTACTGAAAAACTGTTTTTT. Protein: CASSLVTGTEKLFF.

The V gene is TRBV2, the J gene TRBJ2-3, with TRBD2 matching 8 bases. Looked up from germline, CDR1 is SNHLY and CDR2 is FYNNEI. Unmatched junction bases numbered 10, after V lost 4 bases and J lost 4 bases. There are 16 residues in the CDR3. The CDR3 spells CASSGGYGGEADTQYF. The CDR3 DNA follows: TGTGCCAGCAGTGGGGGTTACGGGGGGGAGGCAGATACGCAGTATTTT.

The chain has TRBV4-1 and TRBJ2-1; 11 nucleotides agree with TRBD2. Germline V gene data show CDR1 as MGHRA and CDR2 as YSYEKL. The CDR3 has 17 residues. Germline trimming cut 1 base from V and 6 bases from J; bases unmatched to any gene: 8. The CDR3 region is CASSQVRLAGGGNEQFF. CDR3 DNA: TGCGCCAGCAGCCAAGTAAGGCTAGCGGGGGGTGGCAATGAGCAGTTCTTC.

This chain connects TRBV28 to TRBJ2-1, with 12 bases fitting TRBD2. The V gene's germline CDR1 is MDHEN and CDR2 SYDVKM. V trimming: 5 bases; J trimming: 5 bases; junction bases outside the gene matches: 7. The CDR3 is 16 residues long. The CDR3 is CASSHIRLAGDNEQFF. The CDR3, as DNA: TGTGCCAGCAGTCACATCCGACTAGCGGGGGACAATGAGCAGTTCTTC. The variable domain in full, completed from reference TRBV28 and TRBJ2-1, reads DVKVTQSSRYLVKRTGEKVFLECVQDMDHENMFWYRQDPGLGLRLIYFSYDVKMKEKGDIPEGYSVSREKKERFSLILESASTNQTSMYLCASSHIRLAGDNEQFFGPGTRLTVL.

V usage is TRBV4-3 and J usage is TRBJ1-6; D ambiguous. Germline V gives CDR1 LGHNA, CDR2 YSLEER. The CDR3 sequence is 13 residues long. V shed 4 bases and J shed 8 bases, with 9 bases lying between them. CDR3 sequence reads: CASSLSEDSPLHF. The CDR3 DNA follows: TGCGCCAGCAGCCTATCCGAGGATTCACCCCTCCACTTT.

This chain links TRBV2 with TRBJ1-4; 12 bases map to TRBD1. Trimming took 10 bases from V and 2 from J; bases not matched to a gene: 11. Germline values: CDR1 SNHLY, CDR2 FYNNEI. This CDR3 comprises 17 residues. DNA for the CDR3: TGTGCCACCAGGGACAGGGGGCGTTTAAGGACTAATGAAAAACTGTTTTTT. It is translated as CATRDRGRLRTNEKLFF.

The rearrangement uses TRBV5-4 and TRBJ1-1, with 8 bases that match TRBD1. CDR3 length equals 17 residues. J was trimmed by 5 bases and V by 5 bases; bases with no gene match: 17. Germline CDR1 and CDR2: SGHNT and YYREEE (reference sequence). The CDR3 reads CASSTISHQGATTEAFF. The CDR3 DNA is TGTGCCAGCAGTACGATCTCCCACCAGGGGGCGACGACTGAAGCTTTCTTT.

CDR3 residues: CASRRVGTGTDEQFF. In nucleotides, the CDR3 is TGTGCCAGCAGGCGGGTTGGGACAGGGACCGATGAGCAGTTCTTC. V gene TRBV7-3 combines with J gene TRBJ2-1; 9 positions match TRBD1. The V gene's germline CDR1 is SGHTA and CDR2 FQGTGA. This CDR3 spans 15 amino acids. Trimming cost V 6 bases and J 8 bases; bases outside gene matches: 11. The variable domain in full, completed from reference TRBV7-3 and TRBJ2-1, reads GAGVSQTPSNKVTEKGKYVELRCDPISGHTALYWYRQSLGQGPEFLIYFQGTGAADDSGLPNDRFFAVRPEGSVSTLKIQRTERGDSAVYLCASRRVGTGTDEQFFGPGTRLTVL.

The chain has TRBV5-8 and TRBJ1-6, with D perhaps matching TRBD1 (5 bases). The CDR3 runs to 15 residues. Germline values: CDR1 SGHTS, CDR2 YDEGEE. With 2 bases removed from V and 7 bases from J, the gap between germline ends came to 13 bases. This chain's CDR3 is CASSLPVGVNSPLHF. The CDR3 bases are TGTGCCAGCAGCTTACCTGTAGGGGTGAATTCACCCCTCCACTTT.

The chain carries TRBV6-1 and TRBJ1-1; possibly TRBD1 for D (6 bases). Germline V gives CDR1 MNHNS, CDR2 SASEGT. The CDR3 is 13 amino acids. V was trimmed by 7 bases and J by 5 bases, leaving 14 bases between them. As DNA, the CDR3 is TGTGCCAGCACCGCCACAGGGCGTACTGAAGCTTTCTTT. This gives the protein CASTATGRTEAFF.

The gene calls are TRBV5-6 and TRBJ2-7, with TRBD1 identical over 7 bases. V lost 5 bases, J lost 1 base, and 18 bases stayed unmatched. CDR3 length: 18 amino acids. Looked up from germline, CDR1 is SGHDT and CDR2 is YYEEEE. CDR3 loop: CASSSLFRLGTASYEQYF. CDR3 coding DNA: TGTGCCAGCAGTTCTCTTTTTCGGCTCGGGACAGCATCCTACGAGCAGTACTTC.

The rearrangement joins TRBV7-8 to TRBJ2-3; D is perhaps TRBD1 (5 bases). This CDR3 is 15 amino acids long. Germline CDR1 SGHVS, CDR2 FQNEAQ. The V and J ends lost 1 base and 3 bases respectively, with 11 bases between them. The CDR3 loop is CASSLVGAETDTQYF. CDR3 sequence (DNA): TGTGCCAGCAGCTTAGTTGGGGCAGAGACAGATACGCAGTATTTT.

The chain joins TRBV30 to TRBJ1-6, with 10 bases aligning to TRBD1. Trimming took 2 bases from V and 1 from J; bases not matched to a gene: 11. This CDR3 has 19 amino acids. The germline gives CDR1 GTSNPN, CDR2 SVGIG (reference sequence). The CDR3 DNA is TGTGCCTGGAGTATGCCGGGACAGGGGACGAAGTCCTATAATTCACCCCTCCACTTT. Its translation: CAWSMPGQGTKSYNSPLHF.